The 27 T cell receptor beta chains below come from one sample, sequenced in a study of graft-versus-host responses after intestinal transplantation. Sequencing used immunoSEQ multiplex PCR; TCRdb keeps in-frame clones, though not all of them. Here the sample spans tens of thousands of clones, around 94% being singletons. The specimen was PBMCs, collected roughly 39 weeks after intestinal transplant. These receptors originate from a human patient who received an intestinal transplant, so some T cells may come from the graft donor.

This clone was observed a handful of times. The chain recombines TRBV7-9 with TRBJ1-4; 10 bases are a match to TRBD1. This CDR3 spans 15 amino acids. Germline CDR1 reads SEHNR; CDR2 reads FQNEAQ (reference sequence). Trimming removed 5 bases from V and 3 bases from J; junction bases left unmatched: 3. For the CDR3, the DNA is TGTGCCAGCAGCCCAGGACAGGGGGCTAATGAAAAACTGTTTTTT. It yields the protein CASSPGQGANEKLFF.

V and J are TRBV6-6 and TRBJ2-7, with 10 bases lining up with TRBD1. Looked up from germline, CDR1 is MNHNY and CDR2 is SVGAGI (reference sequence). V was clipped by 2 bases and J by 3 bases; unmatched bases: 1. The CDR3 spans 14 residues. The DNA for the CDR3 is TGTGCCAGCAGTTACGGGACAGGGGTCTACGAGCAGTACTTC. As protein: CASSYGTGVYEQYF.

This clone was seen a single time. The gene calls are TRBV9 and TRBJ2-3, with a tentative D call TRBD2 (7 bases). V was trimmed by 4 bases and J by 0 bases, leaving 12 bases between them. The V gene's germline CDR1 is SGDLS and CDR2 YYNGEE. The CDR3 length is 15 residues. This CDR3 is CASSPGGGSTDTQYF. CDR3 nucleotide sequence: TGTGCCAGCAGCCCGGGGGGCGGTAGCACAGATACGCAGTATTTT.

This clone was seen a single time. The chain couples TRBV28 to TRBJ2-3; 9 bases agree with TRBD1. This CDR3 contains 15 residues. The J segment lost 3 bases and the V segment lost 11 bases, leaving 12 bases of the junction unmatched. CDR1 and CDR2 from the germline V gene are MDHEN and SYDVKM. DNA of the CDR3: TGTGCCTTTCGAACCCTCGGGACAGGGACAGATACGCAGTATTTT. Protein: CAFRTLGTGTDTQYF.

The chain combines TRBV18 with TRBJ1-1, with 7 nucleotides matching TRBD1. The V and J ends lost 5 bases and 1 base, in that order; junction bases with no gene match: 7. The CDR3 has 15 residues. Germline V gene sequence: CDR1 KGHSH, CDR2 LQKENI. In DNA form, the CDR3 reads TGTGCCAGCTCAGGATTTGGGGACAGGAACACTGAAGCTTTCTTT. This encodes CASSGFGDRNTEAFF.

The CDR3 bases are TGTGCCAGCAGCCCCGTTTCGGTCGACGCCCGGGAGACCCAGTACTTC. Encoded protein: CASSPVSVDARETQYF. The chain is built from TRBV11-2 and TRBJ2-5; unclear D gene. V was trimmed by 5 bases and J by 5 bases, leaving 21 bases between them. Germline V gene lookup returns CDR1 SGHAT and CDR2 FQNNGV. CDR3 length: 16 amino acids.

As DNA, the CDR3 is TGCGCCAGCAGCTTGGCTCCCCGGGCTATGGATACGCAGTATTTT. Translated: CASSLAPRAMDTQYF. The genes are TRBV5-1 and TRBJ2-3, with no clear D. The germline V gene has CDR1 SGHRS and CDR2 YFSETQ. V shed 0 bases and J shed 6 bases, with 14 bases lying between them. The CDR3 extends over 15 amino acids. The full variable domain, rest sourced from reference TRBV5-1 and TRBJ2-3, is KAGVTQTPRYLIKTRGQQVTLSCSPISGHRSVSWYQQTPGQGLQFLFEYFSETQRNKGNFPGRFSGRQFSNSRSEMNVSTLELGDSALYLCASSLAPRAMDTQYFGPGTRLTVL.

The gene calls are TRBV7-9 and TRBJ2-7; D ambiguous. The V end lost 5 bases, the J end lost 4 bases, and 12 bases lay between the germline ends. This CDR3 contains 13 residues. Per germline, CDR1 SEHNR and CDR2 FQNEAQ (reference sequence). The CDR3 here is CASSPNRVYEQYF. CDR3 nucleotide sequence: TGTGCCAGCAGCCCGAATCGGGTATACGAGCAGTACTTC. Filled out from reference TRBV7-9 and TRBJ2-7, the complete variable domain reads DTGVSQNPRHKITKRGQNVTFRCDPISEHNRLYWYRQTLGQGPEFLTYFQNEAQLEKSRLLSDRFSAERPKGSFSTLEIQRTEQGDSAMYLCASSPNRVYEQYFGPGTRLTVT.

This clone was recorded a few times. The chain joins TRBV5-6 to TRBJ2-7, with 7 positions matching TRBD1. V was pared by 0 bases and J by 2 bases, with 2 bases of the junction left unmatched. Germline V gene sequence: CDR1 SGHDT, CDR2 YYEEEE. This CDR3 is 14 amino acids long. In nucleotides, the CDR3 is TGTGCCAGCAGCTTGGTGACAGGGACCTACGAGCAGTACTTC. Encoded protein: CASSLVTGTYEQYF.

This clone is a singleton in its sample. A junction end diverges from the germline sequence, so it may reflect a read error. The chain has TRBV30 and TRBJ2-3, with TRBD1 as a possible D gene (6 bases). Germline lookup yields CDR1 GTSNPN and CDR2 SVGIG (reference sequence). This CDR3 is 13 amino acids long. The CDR3 loop reads CAWSVGGTDTQYF. The CDR3, as DNA: TGTGCCTGGAGTGTTGGGGGCACGGATACGCAGTATTTT. Based on the CDR3 plus reference TRBV30 and TRBJ2-3, the full variable domain is SQTIHQWPATLVQPVGSPLSLECTVEGTSNPNLYWYRQAAGRGLQLLFYSVGIGQISSEVPQNLSASRPQDRQFILSSKKLLLSDSGFYLCAWSVGGTDTQYFGPGTRLTVL.

The gene calls are TRBV5-1 and TRBJ2-2; 10 bases are a match to TRBD2. CDR1 is SGHRS, CDR2 YFSETQ, per germline. V was clipped by 2 bases and J by 1 base; unmatched bases: 8. The CDR3 extends over 18 amino acids. The CDR3 region is CASSLYLGLAVNTGELFF. The CDR3 region has the DNA TGCGCCAGCAGCTTATATCTCGGACTAGCGGTGAACACCGGGGAGCTGTTTTTT.

The genes are TRBV9 and TRBJ2-1; the D gene is possibly TRBD1 (5 bases). Trimming left V 3 bases short and J 0 bases short, with 7 bases between. This CDR3 region has 14 residues. The V gene's germline CDR1 is SGDLS and CDR2 YYNGEE. The DNA of the CDR3 is TGTGCCAGCAGCGGGACATTCTCCTACAATGAGCAGTTCTTC. It codes for CASSGTFSYNEQFF.

The V gene is TRBV6-5, the J gene TRBJ1-5; D possibly corresponds to TRBD1 (5 bases). Trimming took 6 bases from V and 3 from J, leaving 15 bases between them. This CDR3 is 15 amino acids long. Germline-derived CDR1 and CDR2 are MNHEY and SVGAGI. The CDR3 sequence is CASRKQAAYNQPQHF. CDR3 DNA sequence: TGTGCCAGCAGGAAACAGGCTGCCTACAATCAGCCCCAGCATTTT.

This chain connects TRBV15 to TRBJ1-4, with D possibly TRBD1 on 5 matching bases. This CDR3 comprises 15 residues. The V gene's germline CDR1 is LNHNV and CDR2 YYDKDF (reference sequence). V gave up 0 bases and J gave up 2 bases, with 7 bases separating them. The CDR3 DNA is TGTGCCACCAGCAGAGACCGGGGCACTAATGAAAAACTGTTTTTT. Protein product: CATSRDRGTNEKLFF.

J is TRBJ1-5 and V is TRBV28, with D possibly TRBD1 on 5 matching bases. CDR1 MDHEN and CDR2 SYDVKM come from the germline V gene. CDR3 length: 15 residues. Trimming stripped 6 bases from V and 5 bases from J, with 17 bases between. This chain's CDR3 is CASRPRGRLHQPQHF. CDR3 nucleotide sequence: TGTGCCAGCAGACCCCGGGGCCGGCTCCATCAGCCCCAGCATTTT.

The chain links TRBV1 to TRBJ2-3. TRBV1 is tagged as a pseudogene. The CDR3 is made up of 19 amino acids. The CDR3 sequence is CTSSQGSVIGGPSTDTQYF. The DNA of the CDR3 is TGCACCAGCAGCCAAGGATCGGTTATCGGGGGCCCTAGCACAGATACGCAGTATTTT.

The chain uses TRBV6-5 and TRBJ1-1; D gene ambiguous. The V gene lost 5 bases and the J gene lost 4 bases, with 11 bases spanning the gap. The CDR3 runs to 13 residues. Germline CDR1 and CDR2: MNHEY and SVGAGI. CDR3: CASSPGSITEAFF. CDR3 in DNA: TGTGCCAGCAGTCCAGGAAGTATCACTGAAGCTTTCTTT.

The rearrangement uses TRBV5-1 and TRBJ2-2; 10 nucleotides align to TRBD1. CDR1 SGHRS and CDR2 YFSETQ come from the germline V gene. Trimming removed 4 bases from V and 6 bases from J; junction bases left unmatched: 6. The CDR3 length is 15 residues. This CDR3 reads CASSRDRGTAGELFF. The CDR3 coding sequence is TGCGCCAGCAGCCGGGACAGGGGTACGGCCGGGGAGCTGTTTTTT.

This clone was observed a single time. The chain joins TRBV28 to TRBJ2-5; 10 bases agree with TRBD1. The V gene end was trimmed by 6 bases and the J gene end by 5 bases; junction bases not matched to a gene: 9. Germline V CDR1 and CDR2: MDHEN, SYDVKM. This CDR3 contains 15 residues. The CDR3 reads CASRRGQGVLETQYF. The DNA for the CDR3 is TGTGCCAGCAGGAGAGGACAGGGGGTATTGGAGACCCAGTACTTC.

V usage is TRBV6-5 and J usage is TRBJ1-1; possibly TRBD1 for D (6 bases). Germline V CDR1 and CDR2: MNHEY, SVGAGI. Trimming removed 10 bases from V and 7 bases from J, with 16 bases in between. This CDR3 spans 12 amino acids. CDR3 nucleotides: TGTGCCACCGGCGACAGGCCTAGTGAAGCTTTCTTT. Translating it yields CATGDRPSEAFF.

V gene TRBV5-4 combines with J gene TRBJ1-4; TRBD1 aligns across 7 bases. V lost 4 bases and J lost 3; bases outside the gene matches: 6. The germline V gene encodes CDR1 SGHNT and CDR2 YYREEE (reference sequence). This CDR3 is built from 15 residues. This CDR3 reads CASSMGGTANEKLFF. The DNA of the CDR3 is TGTGCCAGCAGCATGGGGGGGACAGCTAATGAAAAACTGTTTTTT.

The chain carries TRBV6-6 and TRBJ1-4; the D gene is possibly TRBD1 (5 bases). There are 15 residues in the CDR3. Germline lookup yields CDR1 MNHNY and CDR2 SVGAGI (reference sequence). Trimming stripped 2 bases from V and 3 bases from J, with 10 bases between. For the CDR3, the DNA is TGTGCCAGCAGTTACCCCCAGGGACCTAATGAAAAACTGTTTTTT. This encodes CASSYPQGPNEKLFF.

A word on this clone: One end of the junction varies from germline; a read error may be responsible. V usage is TRBV5-6 and J usage is TRBJ2-1; D unclear. CDR1 is SGHDT and CDR2 is YYEEEE in the germline V gene. The CDR3 is 15 residues long. The CDR3 DNA reads as TGTGTCAGCAGCTTGAGGACCAGCTCCTACAATGAGCAGTTCTTC. Translation gives CVSSLRTSSYNEQFF.

The CDR3 sequence is CASSSGLAGGWEETQYF. DNA for the CDR3: TGTGCCAGCAGCTCGGGACTAGCGGGAGGATGGGAAGAGACCCAGTACTTC. The V call is TRBV7-2, the J call TRBJ2-5, with 15 bases identical to TRBD2. Germline CDR1 SGHTA, CDR2 FQGNSA. The CDR3 is 17 residues long. Unmatched junction bases numbered 6, after V lost 4 bases and J lost 3 bases.

The chain recombines TRBV7-9 with TRBJ1-3; D gene unclear. The V gene's germline CDR1 is SEHNR and CDR2 FQNEAQ (reference sequence). V lost 3 bases and J 0 bases, leaving 15 bases between the germline ends. This CDR3 has 17 residues. The CDR3 protein is CASSFAGNPSSGNTIYF. The CDR3 bases are TGTGCCAGCAGCTTTGCGGGGAACCCCTCCTCTGGAAACACCATATATTTT.

The CDR3 spells CASSLGDRDTEAFF. The CDR3 nucleotides read TGCGCCAGCAGCTTGGGGGACAGGGACACTGAAGCTTTCTTT. The V gene is TRBV5-1, the J gene TRBJ1-1; 9 nucleotides align to TRBD1. V dropped 0 bases and J dropped 3; count of bases not matched to a gene: 0. This CDR3 spans 14 amino acids. Germline assignment: CDR1 SGHRS and CDR2 YFSETQ.

The genes are TRBV4-1 and TRBJ2-2, with 8 bases fitting TRBD1. The CDR3 spans 16 residues. With 2 bases clipped from V and 5 bases from J, the junction kept 7 bases outside the gene matches. Germline lookup yields CDR1 MGHRA and CDR2 YSYEKL. This chain's CDR3 is CASSQPWTGFTGELFF. The DNA for the CDR3 is TGCGCCAGCAGCCAACCCTGGACAGGGTTTACCGGGGAGCTGTTTTTT.